The subject of this entry is one T cell receptor beta chain. Responders labeled with CFSE (around 200,000) were plated with around 200,000 irradiated, violet-dye-labeled stimulators. The sample comes from a study of graft-versus-host responses after intestinal transplantation. At the level of the study: Multivisceral, liver-intestinal, or isolated intestinal transplants were performed in recipients.

Data came from immunoSEQ multiplex PCR; TCRdb stores just in-frame clones and leaves some out. Of tens of thousands of clones detected, roughly two fifths appear once; the ten largest clones hold about 1.3%. This CDR3 comprises 17 residues. V dropped 2 bases and J dropped 3; count of bases not matched to a gene: 11. The sample in question was alloreactive CD8+ T cells from a mixed lymphocyte reaction culture, obtained before transplantation. Indicated subset: CFSE-low proliferating T cells sorted from roughly 6-day pre-transplant mixed lymphocyte reaction (GvH or HvG direction). The chain links TRBV23-1 to TRBJ2-5; 8 bases map to TRBD1. TRBV23-1 is placed among ORFs of uncertain function. This TCR was sampled from a human patient who was an organ donor for intestinal transplantation. The CDR3 DNA reads TGCGCCAGCAGTCAAAACCCCCTAATACAGGGGGAAGAGACCCAGTACTTC. Translated, it gives CASSQNPLIQGEETQYF.